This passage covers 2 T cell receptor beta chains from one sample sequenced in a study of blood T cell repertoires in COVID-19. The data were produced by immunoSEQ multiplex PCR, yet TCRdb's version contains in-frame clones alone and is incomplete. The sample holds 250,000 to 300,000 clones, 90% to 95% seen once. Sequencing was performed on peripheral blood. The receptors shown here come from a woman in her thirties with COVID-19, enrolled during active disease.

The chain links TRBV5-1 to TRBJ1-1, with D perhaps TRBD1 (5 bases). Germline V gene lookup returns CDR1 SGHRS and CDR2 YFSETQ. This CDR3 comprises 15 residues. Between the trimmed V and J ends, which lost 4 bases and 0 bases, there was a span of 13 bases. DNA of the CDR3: TGCGCCAGCAGCCCGGACATGAGTTTGAACACTGAAGCTTTCTTT. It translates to CASSPDMSLNTEAFF.

The CDR3 nucleotides are TGTGCCAGCTCACCGACAGGGACAGGGAGAGGGAGGAACACTGAAGCTTTCTTT. This translates into CASSPTGTGRGRNTEAFF. This chain joins TRBV18 and TRBJ1-1; 9 nucleotides agree with TRBD1. Germline CDR1 KGHSH, CDR2 LQKENI. The CDR3 extends over 18 amino acids. With 3 bases clipped from V and 1 base from J, the junction kept 12 bases outside the gene matches.